The T cell receptor (beta chain) under discussion was sequenced for a study of blood T cell repertoires in COVID-19. Study summary: Samples representing acute and convalescent COVID-19 were sourced from the United States, Italy and Spain. T cells, B-cell-depleted T cells, or PBMCs provided the cDNA or gDNA that served as material.

Per the study methods: Using reference gene primer amplification, nucleated cell counts were estimated. Method: immunoSEQ multiplex PCR; TCRdb's copy keeps in-frame clones and lacks some. D and trimming come from the DNA, and the V and J calls and clone size come from that table. Of 150,000 to 160,000 clones listed, 84% are singletons. Trimming took 5 bases from V and 3 from J, leaving 17 bases between them. This CDR3 contains 16 residues. Germline assignment: CDR1 SGHNT and CDR2 YENEEA. The clonotype comes from a woman between 50 and 59 years old with acute or convalescent COVID-19. Specimen: peripheral blood. This chain joins TRBV11-3 and TRBJ2-1, with D perhaps TRBD1 (6 bases). The CDR3 DNA is TGTGCCAGCAGCACTACAGGGTGTAAGGGCTACAATGAGCAGTTCTTC. Its protein is CASSTTGCKGYNEQFF.